One and the same sample provided the 20 T cell receptor beta chains below, sequenced in a study of shared clonotypes between healthy human individuals. Using immunoSEQ multiplex PCR, the repertoire was profiled, and TCRdb retains in-frame clones only, with some absent. The data show about 2 million clones, 90% to 95% seen once. The sequenced material came from naive CD4+ T cells sorted from blood. Subset given: CD45RA+ positively selected. Receptors originate from a man in his late teens or twenties in good health.

The sample holds one count of this clone. The chain combines TRBV5-1 with TRBJ1-1; D is ambiguous. Germline V CDR1 and CDR2: SGHRS, YFSETQ. Trimming stripped 0 bases from V and 1 base from J, with 13 bases between. The length of the CDR3 is 16 residues. The CDR3 loop reads CASSLGQANSNTEAFF. The CDR3 nucleotides read TGCGCCAGCAGCTTGGGTCAGGCGAACTCGAACACTGAAGCTTTCTTT.

V usage is TRBV27 and J usage is TRBJ2-2; TRBD1 agrees at 7 bases. The CDR3 length is 16 residues. Germline V lookup: CDR1 MNHEY, CDR2 SMNVEV (reference sequence). With 3 bases clipped from V and 1 base from J, the junction kept 5 bases outside the gene matches. Written as DNA, the CDR3 is TGTGCCAGCAGTTTTAGAGGGACAGAGAACACCGGGGAGCTGTTTTTT. It specifies CASSFRGTENTGELFF.

The rearrangement uses TRBV18 and TRBJ1-2, with 9 bases that match TRBD1. V trimming: 3 bases; J trimming: 4 bases; junction bases outside the gene matches: 6. The V gene's germline CDR1 is KGHSH and CDR2 LQKENI. The length of the CDR3 is 15 residues. The CDR3 sequence: CASSPGQGLGYGYTF. The CDR3 DNA follows: TGTGCCAGCTCACCCGGACAGGGGCTGGGCTATGGCTACACCTTC.

The chain couples TRBV2 to TRBJ2-7; D uncertain. The CDR3 runs 13 residues. Germline V gene data show CDR1 as SNHLY and CDR2 as FYNNEI. With 5 bases removed from V and 3 bases from J, the gap between germline ends came to 11 bases. The DNA of the CDR3 is TGTGCCAGCAGTCTGGCGGAAATCTACGAGCAGTACTTC. This gives the protein CASSLAEIYEQYF.

The genes are TRBV25-1 and TRBJ2-5; 7 positions match TRBD2. V lost 2 bases, J lost 5 bases, and 11 bases stayed unmatched. CDR3 length: 16 residues. Germline CDR1 and CDR2: MGHDK and SYGVNS. Here the CDR3 reads CASSEPPGGGGETQYF. For the CDR3, the DNA is TGTGCCAGCAGTGAACCCCCCGGCGGGGGAGGTGAGACCCAGTACTTC.

The genes are TRBV7-9 and TRBJ2-7; 9 bases align to TRBD1. V shed 3 bases and J 5 bases; nucleotides not matched to a gene: 8. Germline CDR1 and CDR2: SEHNR and FQNEAQ (reference sequence). This CDR3 has 15 residues. DNA of the CDR3: TGTGCCAGCAGCTTCAACCGGGACAGGGACCACGAGCAGTACTTC. This translates into CASSFNRDRDHEQYF.

Notes on this clone: The sample contains more than one DNA sequence encoding this CDR3. The V and J genes are TRBV5-1 and TRBJ1-1; D not resolved. CDR1 is SGHRS, CDR2 YFSETQ, per germline. CDR3 length: 14 residues. V lost 0 bases, J lost 1 base, and 7 bases lay in between. Written as DNA, the CDR3 is TGCGCCAGCAGCTTGGAGGGTGCGAACACTGAAGCTTTCTTT. Translation: CASSLEGANTEAFF.

CDR3 in amino acids: CASSPLDVRVGGTEAFF. The CDR3 nucleotides are TGTGCCAGCTCCCCTCTAGATGTGAGGGTGGGGGGCACTGAAGCTTTCTTT. The genes are TRBV18 and TRBJ1-1, with D tentatively TRBD1 (5 bases). V dropped 6 bases and J dropped 4 bases, with 24 bases sitting between them. CDR3 size: 17 residues. CDR1 and CDR2 from the germline V gene are KGHSH and LQKENI.

The chain links TRBV6-1 to TRBJ2-7, with 8 bases that match TRBD2. The V and J ends lost 2 bases and 2 bases, in that order; junction bases with no gene match: 5. Germline V gene data show CDR1 as MNHNS and CDR2 as SASEGT. The CDR3 is made up of 15 amino acids. Here the CDR3 reads CASSEQSLAAYEQYF. The CDR3 region has the DNA TGTGCCAGCAGTGAACAATCACTAGCGGCCTACGAGCAGTACTTC.

Only one count was recorded for this clone. Other DNA variants within this sample encode the same CDR3. The chain couples TRBV2 to TRBJ2-7; D could derive from TRBD1 or TRBD2 (5 bases each). The V gene's germline CDR1 is SNHLY and CDR2 FYNNEI. CDR3 size: 12 residues. V lost 6 bases and J 3 bases, leaving 9 bases between the germline ends. In DNA, the CDR3 is TGTGCCAGCAGGGGGGACGGCTACGAGCAGTACTTC. It is translated as CASRGDGYEQYF.

As DNA, the CDR3 is TGTGCCAGCAGCCCCCCAGGCCGCTCCTTAGCCTACGAGCAGTACTTC. Translation gives CASSPPGRSLAYEQYF. The chain combines TRBV5-6 with TRBJ2-7; D is uncertain. CDR1 is SGHDT and CDR2 is YYEEEE in the germline V gene. Trimming removed 4 bases from V and 2 bases from J, with 19 bases in between. The CDR3 has 16 amino acids.

This CDR3 is CASKREDSSYEQYF. CDR3 bases: TGTGCCAGTAAAAGGGAGGACAGCTCCTACGAGCAGTACTTC. The chain recombines TRBV19 with TRBJ2-7; possibly TRBD1 or TRBD2 for D (6 bases each). Germline CDR1 and CDR2: LNHDA and SQIVND (reference sequence). Deletions cut 7 bases from V and 0 bases from J, with 13 bases between. This CDR3 contains 14 residues.

The CDR3 spells CASSVDLPESSIWSEKLFF. CDR3 nucleotide sequence: TGTGCCAGCAGCGTAGATTTACCGGAATCATCGATTTGGAGTGAAAAACTGTTTTTT. The chain joins TRBV9 to TRBJ1-4; D remains unclear. The CDR3 covers 19 residues. Trimming shortened V by 0 bases and J by 7 bases, and 25 bases separated the two germline ends. CDR1 and CDR2 (germline): SGDLS, YYNGEE. The whole variable domain, filled in from reference TRBV9 and TRBJ1-4, reads DSGVTQTPKHLITATGQRVTLRCSPRSGDLSVYWYQQSLDQGLQFLIQYYNGEERAKGNILERFSAQQFPDLHSELNLSSLELGDSALYFCASSVDLPESSIWSEKLFFGSGTQLSVL.

In DNA form, the CDR3 reads TGTGCCAGCAGTTACCCCGACAGGGGCGATGAAAAACTGTTTTTT. As protein: CASSYPDRGDEKLFF. The chain combines TRBV6-6 with TRBJ1-4, with TRBD1 matching 8 bases. The CDR3 consists of 15 residues. Germline CDR1 is MNHNY and CDR2 is SVGAGI (reference sequence). V was clipped by 2 bases and J by 6 bases; unmatched bases: 5.

This chain links TRBV6-5 with TRBJ1-1; D gene unclear. V dropped 7 bases and J dropped 8 bases, with 17 bases sitting between them. The CDR3 sequence is 13 residues long. The V gene's germline CDR1 is MNHEY and CDR2 SVGAGI. The CDR3 bases are TGTGCCAGCACCTACTTGGGGATTGGGGAAGCTTTCTTT. Translation: CASTYLGIGEAFF.

This chain joins TRBV6-1 and TRBJ2-5; 10 bases map to TRBD1. Germline CDR1 is MNHNS and CDR2 is SASEGT. The CDR3 has 15 residues. V shed 5 bases and J 2 bases; nucleotides not matched to a gene: 5. The CDR3 DNA reads as TGTGCCAGCAGTAAGGGACAGGGGAAACAAGAGACCCAGTACTTC. It specifies CASSKGQGKQETQYF.

Concerning this clone: Within the sample, other DNA sequences also encode this same CDR3. The chain combines TRBV30 with TRBJ2-1; no clear D. Germline V gives CDR1 GTSNPN, CDR2 SVGIG (reference sequence). Trimming shortened V by 3 bases and J by 2 bases, and 8 bases separated the two germline ends. This CDR3 comprises 13 residues. CDR3 amino acids: CAWSGGTYNEQFF. CDR3 DNA: TGTGCCTGGAGCGGCGGTACCTACAATGAGCAGTTCTTC.

CDR3 sequence (DNA): TGCGCCAGCAGCCCTTTGGTGGGCCTCGGCGAGCAGTACTTC. Translating it yields CASSPLVGLGEQYF. The chain is built from TRBV5-1 and TRBJ2-7; unclear D gene. Trimming took off 4 bases at V and 6 bases at J, with 17 bases between the two ends. This CDR3 comprises 14 residues. Germline V gene data show CDR1 as SGHRS and CDR2 as YFSETQ.

Note on this clone: Other DNA sequences in this specimen translate into the identical CDR3. CDR3 sequence (DNA): TGTGCCAGCAGCGTGCTAGCGGGAGGACCCACCGGGGAGCTGTTTTTT. Translation gives CASSVLAGGPTGELFF. J is TRBJ2-2 and V is TRBV9; TRBD2 matches 11 bases. Trimming at V came to 2 bases and at J to 4 bases, leaving 4 bases not matched to a gene. Germline-derived CDR1 and CDR2 are SGDLS and YYNGEE. The CDR3 consists of 16 residues. Together with reference TRBV9 and TRBJ2-2, the CDR3 gives the full variable domain: DSGVTQTPKHLITATGQRVTLRCSPRSGDLSVYWYQQSLDQGLQFLIQYYNGEERAKGNILERFSAQQFPDLHSELNLSSLELGDSALYFCASSVLAGGPTGELFFGEGSRLTVL.

This chain uses TRBV7-2 with TRBJ2-1; D unclear. The CDR3 covers 15 residues. Germline loops: CDR1 SGHTA, CDR2 FQGNSA. V dropped 3 bases and J dropped 4 bases, with 13 bases sitting between them. The CDR3 spells CASSFPGRVYNEQFF. The CDR3 coding sequence is TGTGCCAGCAGCTTTCCCGGTCGGGTGTACAATGAGCAGTTCTTC.